A single sample is the source of the 15 T cell receptor beta chains below, sequenced in a study of cytomegalovirus exposure and HLA in healthy donors. 13 Jbeta primers and 60 Vbeta primers were used for the PCR. Data came from immunoSEQ multiplex PCR; TCRdb stores just in-frame clones and leaves some out. The data hold about 83,000 clones, with around 81% observed a single time. Sequences were obtained from PBMCs. The receptor set was obtained from a woman aged 30 to 39 in good health and CMV-seronegative.

The chain couples TRBV30 to TRBJ2-1, with 16 nucleotides matching TRBD2. Trimming at V came to 0 bases and at J to 7 bases, leaving 9 bases not matched to a gene. Per germline, CDR1 GTSNPN and CDR2 SVGIG (reference sequence). The CDR3 is 18 residues long. This chain's CDR3 is CAWSVGGLAGGAFNEQFF. For the CDR3, the DNA is TGTGCCTGGAGTGTAGGGGGACTAGCGGGAGGGGCCTTTAATGAGCAGTTCTTC.

This clone was observed a few times. The chain carries TRBV7-9 and TRBJ2-5; D is perhaps TRBD2 (6 bases). Trimming stripped 6 bases from V and 2 bases from J, with 19 bases between. The CDR3 is 16 residues long. CDR1 SEHNR and CDR2 FQNEAQ come from the germline V gene (reference sequence). The CDR3 region has the DNA TGTGCCAGCAGTATCTACAGGACTATCCAACAAGAGACCCAGTACTTC. This encodes CASSIYRTIQQETQYF.

The V gene is TRBV27, the J gene TRBJ2-7; TRBD2 agrees at 11 bases. The V and J ends lost 6 bases and 4 bases, in that order; junction bases with no gene match: 8. From germline, CDR1 is MNHEY and CDR2 SMNVEV (reference sequence). The CDR3 has 15 residues. CDR3 region: CASSLAGGPSYEQYF. DNA for the CDR3: TGTGCCAGCAGCTTAGCGGGAGGGCCCTCTTACGAGCAGTACTTC.

This clone showed up just once. The chain links TRBV9 to TRBJ2-2, with 7 nucleotides matching TRBD2. Trimming at V came to 0 bases and at J to 7 bases, leaving 0 bases not matched to a gene. Germline CDR1 and CDR2: SGDLS and YYNGEE. The CDR3 is 13 amino acids. The CDR3 is CASSVASGGELFF. CDR3 DNA: TGTGCCAGCAGCGTAGCTAGCGGCGGGGAGCTGTTTTTT.

CDR3 in DNA: TGTGCCAGCAGTGTCCAGACAGGGGGAAATCAGCCCCAGCATTTT. Residues: CASSVQTGGNQPQHF. This chain uses TRBV28 with TRBJ1-5; 9 bases fit TRBD1. V shed 5 bases and J 4 bases; nucleotides not matched to a gene: 6. Germline CDR1 and CDR2: MDHEN and SYDVKM. This CDR3 has 15 amino acids.

J is TRBJ1-1 and V is TRBV7-9; the D gene is possibly TRBD1 (5 bases). Trimming removed 4 bases at V and 10 bases at J, with 16 bases between. This CDR3 contains 13 residues. Germline CDR1 is SEHNR and CDR2 is FQNEAQ (reference sequence). CDR3 DNA sequence: TGTGCCAGCAGCTACCGAGACCCCACAGGAGCTTTCTTT. Amino acids: CASSYRDPTGAFF.

This rearrangement joins TRBV5-1 to TRBJ1-2; a weak D match, TRBD1 (6 bases). Between the trimmed V and J ends, which lost 4 bases and 3 bases, there was a span of 16 bases. The CDR3 is made up of 15 amino acids. CDR1 is SGHRS and CDR2 is YFSETQ in the germline V gene. The CDR3 region is CASSPPNRAHYGYTF. The CDR3 DNA reads as TGCGCCAGCAGCCCCCCTAACAGGGCCCACTATGGCTACACCTTC.

In DNA, the CDR3 is TGTGCCAGCAGCTTTGGTTGGGGGGGAAGGGATGAGCAGTTCTTC. Amino acid sequence: CASSFGWGGRDEQFF. J is TRBJ2-1 and V is TRBV11-3; 7 bases agree with TRBD2. The CDR3 is made up of 15 amino acids. Germline loops: CDR1 SGHNT, CDR2 YENEEA. J was trimmed by 8 bases and V by 3 bases; bases with no gene match: 10.

V usage is TRBV6-5 and J usage is TRBJ2-7; TRBD1 matches 8 bases. The CDR3 is 15 residues long. Trimming removed 6 bases from V and 4 bases from J; junction bases left unmatched: 11. The germline gives CDR1 MNHEY, CDR2 SVGAGI. CDR3 loop: CASRDGTGLSYEQYF. The CDR3 nucleotides are TGTGCCAGCAGGGACGGGACAGGTCTTTCGTACGAGCAGTACTTC.

The J gene is TRBJ1-2, the V gene TRBV6-6; D not certain. Germline V gene data show CDR1 as MNHNY and CDR2 as SVGAGI (reference sequence). The CDR3 has 15 amino acids. Trimming stripped 0 bases from V and 7 bases from J, with 15 bases between. CDR3 sequence (DNA): TGTGCCAGCAGTTACTCGCCCGGCCACGAGGCTGGCTACACCTTC. This translates into CASSYSPGHEAGYTF.

The chain links TRBV15 to TRBJ1-4; no firm D call. Germline CDR1 LNHNV, CDR2 YYDKDF (reference sequence). The CDR3 runs to 16 residues. The V end lost 5 bases, the J end lost 0 bases, and 13 bases lay between the germline ends. CDR3 in amino acids: CATSSGRQATNEKLFF. The CDR3 bases are TGTGCCACCAGCTCTGGCAGACAAGCAACTAATGAAAAACTGTTTTTT.

The genes are TRBV27 and TRBJ2-7; possible D gene TRBD1, 5 bases. CDR1 and CDR2 from the germline V gene are MNHEY and SMNVEV (reference sequence). V gave up 5 bases and J gave up 4 bases, with 12 bases separating them. The CDR3 is made up of 13 amino acids. This CDR3 reads CASSRLQGYEQYF. The CDR3 nucleotides read TGTGCCAGCAGTCGCCTCCAGGGTTACGAGCAGTACTTC.

J is TRBJ2-7 and V is TRBV11-2, with TRBD2 matching over 13 bases. The ends lost 1 base at V and 2 bases at J; junction bases unmatched: 2. The CDR3 consists of 16 residues. Germline V CDR1 and CDR2: SGHAT, FQNNGV. Here the CDR3 DNA reads TGTGCCAGCAGCTTAGGGACTAGCGGGGGCACCTACGAGCAGTACTTC. This sequence encodes CASSLGTSGGTYEQYF.

In DNA form, the CDR3 reads TGTGCCAGCAGCTTGGGGCGACAGGAGCCCAAAAACATTCAGTACTTC. It encodes CASSLGRQEPKNIQYF. The V gene is TRBV5-6, the J gene TRBJ2-4, with D possibly matching TRBD1 (6 bases). Germline V gives CDR1 SGHDT, CDR2 YYEEEE. V was trimmed by 0 bases and J by 2 bases, leaving 12 bases between them. The CDR3 loop spans 16 amino acids.

The chain carries TRBV5-1 and TRBJ1-3; D may be TRBD1 (5 bases). Trimming cost V 4 bases and J 2 bases, with 19 bases left between them. The germline gives CDR1 SGHRS, CDR2 YFSETQ. The CDR3 loop spans 17 amino acids. CDR3 loop: CASSKTGQGNPGNTIYF. CDR3 bases: TGCGCCAGCAGCAAAACGGGCCAGGGAAATCCTGGAAACACCATATATTTT. The full variable domain, rest sourced from reference TRBV5-1 and TRBJ1-3, is KAGVTQTPRYLIKTRGQQVTLSCSPISGHRSVSWYQQTPGQGLQFLFEYFSETQRNKGNFPGRFSGRQFSNSRSEMNVSTLELGDSALYLCASSKTGQGNPGNTIYFGEGSWLTVV.